This passage covers 25 T cell receptor beta chains from one sample sequenced in a study of neoadjuvant anti-PD-1 for oral cavity cancer (dated by TCRdb to the early 2020s). The protocol used for the library was the immunoSEQ multiplex PCR assay. TCRdb's version of the immuneACCESS table is confined to in-frame rearrangements and falls short of the full clone set. An unresolved V gene accounts for under half of the shortfall where checked; the remainder is of unknown origin. For this sample the table gives approximately 23,000 clones, of which 35% to 55% were detected only once. The ten largest clones represent around two fifths of the sample. What this sample's time point label stands for: after neoadjuvant nivolumab, at surgical resection. The sequencing used tumor tissue, collected after nivolumab (anti-PD-1) treatment. The receptor source for this set is a person between 40 and 80 years old with oral cavity squamous cell carcinoma.

The chain combines TRBV27 with TRBJ2-7; TRBD1 agrees at 7 bases. The CDR3 length is 14 residues. Germline values: CDR1 MNHEY, CDR2 SMNVEV (reference sequence). The V and J ends lost 4 bases and 1 base, in that order; junction bases with no gene match: 4. CDR3 DNA sequence: TGTGCCAGCAGTTATGGGGGACAGTCCTACGAGCAGTACTTC. This sequence encodes CASSYGGQSYEQYF.

The table lists this clone with a few counts. The chain uses TRBV29-1 and TRBJ1-5; D is possibly TRBD1 (6 bases). This CDR3 has 12 residues. Trimming cost V 3 bases and J 6 bases, with 9 bases left between them. CDR1 and CDR2 from the germline V gene are SQVTM and ANQGSEA. The CDR3 sequence is CSVDRGRQPQHF. The CDR3 coding sequence is TGCAGCGTTGACAGGGGCCGTCAGCCCCAGCATTTT.

The chain couples TRBV27 to TRBJ2-7, with 7 positions matching TRBD1. The CDR3 runs 14 residues. V gave up 2 bases and J gave up 3 bases; unmatched junction bases: 4. CDR1 is MNHEY and CDR2 is SMNVEV in the germline V gene (reference sequence). DNA of the CDR3: TGTGCCAGCAGTTTAAGGCAGGGGGTCTACGAGCAGTACTTC. It is translated as CASSLRQGVYEQYF.

This clone was counted once. The rearrangement joins TRBV6-5 to TRBJ2-7, with 12 bases that match TRBD1. Germline CDR1 MNHEY, CDR2 SVGAGI. V was clipped by 6 bases and J by 6 bases; unmatched bases: 3. CDR3 length equals 13 residues. The CDR3 here is CASRGTGGSEQYF. Here the CDR3 DNA reads TGTGCCAGCAGGGGGACAGGGGGCTCCGAGCAGTACTTC.

V gene TRBV6-1 combines with J gene TRBJ2-7, with D uncertain. This CDR3 region has 12 residues. Per germline, CDR1 MNHNS and CDR2 SASEGT. The V end lost 3 bases, the J end lost 3 bases, and 6 bases lay between the germline ends. The CDR3 nucleotides are TGTGCCAGCAGTGAGACGGGCTACGAGCAGTACTTC. This codes for CASSETGYEQYF.

The gene calls are TRBV4-3 and TRBJ2-1; 11 bases map to TRBD2. This CDR3 spans 15 amino acids. Trimming removed 6 bases from V and 8 bases from J; junction bases left unmatched: 9. Germline CDR1 and CDR2: LGHNA and YSLEER. For the CDR3, the DNA is TGCGCCAGCAGACCTTTTCTAGCGGGGGGTTATGAGCAGTTCTTC. Its protein is CASRPFLAGGYEQFF.

This clone has just a few counts. V is TRBV11-2 and J is TRBJ2-3; no definite D call. Per the germline V gene, CDR1 is SGHAT and CDR2 is FQNNGV. V lost 5 bases and J 6 bases, leaving 15 bases between the germline ends. This CDR3 spans 14 amino acids. CDR3 protein: CASSRVPTSDTQYF. The CDR3 coding sequence is TGTGCCAGCAGCAGAGTCCCAACCTCCGATACGCAGTATTTT.

The V call is TRBV19, the J call TRBJ2-6; no clear D gene. The germline CDR1 and CDR2 sequences are LNHDA and SQIVND (reference sequence). This CDR3 contains 14 residues. The germline V and J ends were trimmed by 2 bases and 1 base, with 3 bases remaining between them. CDR3 region: CASSIRSGANVLTF. The CDR3 DNA reads as TGTGCCAGTAGTATACGGTCTGGGGCCAACGTCCTGACTTTC.

This chain connects TRBV14 to TRBJ1-2; unclear D gene. The germline CDR1 and CDR2 sequences are SGHDN and FVKESK. The CDR3 is made up of 17 amino acids. The V end was cut by 0 bases, the J end by 2 bases, with 16 bases between. CDR3 region: CASSQEVRSRSNYGYTF. For the CDR3, the DNA is TGTGCCAGCAGCCAAGAAGTACGGTCAAGGTCCAACTATGGCTACACCTTC. Drawing the rest from reference TRBV14 and TRBJ1-2, the complete variable domain is EAGVTQFPSHSVIEKGQTVTLRCDPISGHDNLYWYRRVMGKEIKFLLHFVKESKQDESGMPNNRFLAERTGGTYSTLKVQPAELEDSGVYFCASSQEVRSRSNYGYTFGSGTRLTVV.

This clone was seen repeatedly, ten times or more. This rearrangement joins TRBV27 to TRBJ2-4, with D maybe TRBD1 (6 bases). This CDR3 spans 18 amino acids. V shed 0 bases and J shed 0 bases, with 15 bases lying between them. Germline CDR1 is MNHEY and CDR2 is SMNVEV (reference sequence). CDR3 sequence: CASSLSNRDWEAKNIQYF. The CDR3 DNA reads TGTGCCAGCAGTTTATCCAACAGGGATTGGGAAGCCAAAAACATTCAGTACTTC.

This clone was recorded a few times. The J gene is TRBJ2-5, the V gene TRBV28; the match to TRBD2 covers 8 bases. V lost 5 bases and J lost 2; bases outside the gene matches: 4. This CDR3 is built from 14 residues. CDR1 and CDR2 from the germline V gene are MDHEN and SYDVKM. CDR3 region: CASSTGLGQETQYF. DNA for the CDR3: TGTGCCAGCAGTACGGGACTAGGTCAAGAGACCCAGTACTTC.

CDR3 residues: CASSELRGRETQYF. Written as DNA, the CDR3 is TGTGCCAGCAGTGAACTACGGGGGCGGGAGACCCAGTACTTC. This sequence joins TRBV2 and TRBJ2-5, with D perhaps given as TRBD1 or TRBD2 (6 bases each). The length of the CDR3 is 14 residues. Germline V gene lookup returns CDR1 SNHLY and CDR2 FYNNEI. The germline V and J ends were trimmed by 2 bases and 5 bases, with 12 bases remaining between them.

In this sample, this clone turned up a few times. This rearrangement joins TRBV5-6 to TRBJ2-2; 7 bases match TRBD1. Losses at the gene ends were 5 bases for V and 1 base for J; bases not matched to a gene: 5. CDR3 length equals 15 residues. The germline CDR1 and CDR2 sequences are SGHDT and YYEEEE. As DNA, the CDR3 is TGTGCCAGCAGGTCCGGGACAGTGAACACCGGGGAGCTGTTTTTT. This gives the protein CASRSGTVNTGELFF.

The chain has TRBV7-9 and TRBJ2-7; the match to TRBD1 covers 7 bases. V lost 5 bases and J lost 4; bases outside the gene matches: 5. Germline V gene sequence: CDR1 SEHNR, CDR2 FQNEAQ (reference sequence). The CDR3 is 13 residues long. The chain's CDR3 is CASSHDRDYEQYF. CDR3 in DNA: TGTGCCAGCAGCCATGACAGGGATTACGAGCAGTACTTC.

This chain uses TRBV9 with TRBJ2-7, with 11 bases identical to TRBD1. Germline V gives CDR1 SGDLS, CDR2 YYNGEE. V trimming: 0 bases; J trimming: 9 bases; junction bases outside the gene matches: 8. The CDR3 length is 15 residues. CDR3 residues: CASSVEGTGGRGQYF. The CDR3 nucleotides read TGTGCCAGCAGCGTAGAGGGGACAGGGGGACGAGGGCAGTACTTC.

The chain joins TRBV4-2 to TRBJ1-4, with D unclear. V lost 5 bases and J 2 bases, leaving 9 bases between the germline ends. Germline CDR1 reads LGHNA; CDR2 reads YNFKEQ. The CDR3 totals 14 residues. The CDR3 reads CASSNIATNEKLFF. The CDR3 coding sequence is TGTGCCAGCAGCAATATAGCCACTAATGAAAAACTGTTTTTT.

The V and J genes are TRBV2 and TRBJ1-2, with 10 bases lining up with TRBD1. This CDR3 comprises 13 residues. Germline CDR1 SNHLY, CDR2 FYNNEI. After removal of 6 bases from V and 8 bases from J, the junction contained 6 bases not matched to a gene. In nucleotides, the CDR3 is TGTGCCAGCAGCTTGACAGGGGGCCTCGGCTACACCTTC. This encodes CASSLTGGLGYTF.

At least ten counts were recorded for this clone. The chain couples TRBV29-1 to TRBJ1-1, with D perhaps TRBD1 (6 bases). Germline CDR1 is SQVTM and CDR2 is ANQGSEA. CDR3 length: 13 residues. Trimming took 7 bases from V and 6 from J, leaving 18 bases between them. CDR3 sequence: CSAHGGARAEAFF. Here the CDR3 DNA reads TGCAGCGCCCACGGGGGGGCGAGGGCTGAAGCTTTCTTT.

This clone occurred many times. This chain joins TRBV28 and TRBJ2-7, with TRBD1 identical over 7 bases. The V gene end was trimmed by 6 bases and the J gene end by 2 bases; junction bases not matched to a gene: 4. Germline CDR1 reads MDHEN; CDR2 reads SYDVKM. The CDR3 contains 13 residues. The CDR3 loop is CASRKTGPYEQYF. As DNA, the CDR3 is TGTGCCAGCAGGAAGACAGGGCCCTACGAGCAGTACTTC.

The J gene is TRBJ1-2, the V gene TRBV11-2; D remains unclear. CDR1 and CDR2 (germline): SGHAT, FQNNGV. This CDR3 contains 15 residues. The V end lost 3 bases, the J end lost 0 bases, and 11 bases lay between the germline ends. Here the CDR3 reads CASSLIRAANYGYTF. The CDR3, as DNA: TGTGCCAGCAGCTTGATCCGCGCAGCTAACTATGGCTACACCTTC.

The chain couples TRBV30 to TRBJ1-2; D not certain. Per germline, CDR1 GTSNPN and CDR2 SVGIG (reference sequence). The V end was cut by 0 bases, the J end by 1 base, with 6 bases between. The CDR3 runs 13 residues. CDR3 region: CAWSVNINYGYTF. The CDR3, as DNA: TGTGCCTGGAGTGTAAACATTAACTATGGCTACACCTTC. Variable domain in full (rest from reference TRBV30 and TRBJ1-2): SQTIHQWPATLVQPVGSPLSLECTVEGTSNPNLYWYRQAAGRGLQLLFYSVGIGQISSEVPQNLSASRPQDRQFILSSKKLLLSDSGFYLCAWSVNINYGYTFGSGTRLTVV.

This clone has a single count. This chain joins TRBV18 and TRBJ2-1, with 7 bases aligning to TRBD1. The V segment lost 0 bases and the J segment 5 bases; nucleotides outside the gene matches: 7. Germline CDR1 is KGHSH and CDR2 is LQKENI. The CDR3 runs to 16 residues. Here the CDR3 DNA reads TGTGCCAGCTCACCACCTCAAGGGGGCAGGAACAATGAGCAGTTCTTC. Translation gives CASSPPQGGRNNEQFF.

This clone has a handful of counts. The chain uses TRBV6-5 and TRBJ1-2, with no clear D. The CDR3 has 11 residues. The germline V gene has CDR1 MNHEY and CDR2 SVGAGI. Trimming took off 10 bases at V and 8 bases at J, with 14 bases between the two ends. CDR3 residues: CATLKGRGYTF. In nucleotides, the CDR3 is TGTGCCACCCTCAAGGGTCGGGGCTACACCTTC.

J is TRBJ2-2 and V is TRBV6-1; a weak D match, TRBD2 (6 bases). CDR1 is MNHNS and CDR2 is SASEGT in the germline V gene. Trimming stripped 7 bases from V and 5 bases from J, with 14 bases between. This CDR3 is 14 amino acids long. DNA for the CDR3: TGTGCCAGCACCCCGTCCGGAGGGACCGGGGAGCTGTTTTTT. Its protein product is CASTPSGGTGELFF.

The V and J genes are TRBV6-1 and TRBJ2-2; the D gene is possibly TRBD1 (6 bases). V dropped 1 base and J dropped 6 bases, with 9 bases sitting between them. The germline CDR1 and CDR2 sequences are MNHNS and SASEGT. CDR3 size: 14 residues. The DNA for the CDR3 is TGTGCCAGCAGTGAAGGGCGACAGGCCGGGGAGCTGTTTTTT. Its translation: CASSEGRQAGELFF.